These T cell receptor beta chains were read from a single sample in a study of T cell responses to AZD1222 COVID-19 vaccine. Using immunoSEQ multiplex PCR, the repertoire was profiled, and TCRdb retains in-frame clones only, with some absent. The sample records 120,000 or so clones, around 83% being singletons. Sequenced material: peripheral blood, taken 28 days after the second AZD1222 dose. Receptors were obtained from an adult who received the AZD1222 COVID-19 vaccine. Both conserved end residues are part of each CDR3. A D gene is named only where the DNA matches it firmly. Size is stated for part of the rows, as once, few or many counts, or as a class when the clone is expanded.

TRBV7-9	TRBJ2-1	.	.	CASSWRLVGNEQFF	TGTGCCAGCAGCTGGCGACTAGTCGGGAATGAGCAGTTCTTC
TRBV25-1	TRBJ1-1	TRBD1	once	CASSASPGGRLNTEAFF	TGTGCCAGCAGTGCCTCCCCAGGGGGCCGTTTGAACACTGAAGCTTTCTTT
TRBV28	TRBJ1-5	.	.	CASSLSGFGRPNQPQHF	TGTGCCAGCAGTTTATCGGGGTTCGGCCGACCAAATCAGCCCCAGCATTTT
TRBV4-2	TRBJ1-2	.	.	CASSQETATNYGYTF	TGTGCCAGCAGCCAAGAAACAGCGACTAACTATGGCTACACCTTC
TRBV6-6	TRBJ2-1	.	.	CASIGHYNEQFF	TGTGCCAGCATTGGGCACTACAATGAGCAGTTCTTC
TRBV15	TRBJ2-3	TRBD2	.	CATSREGTSPDTQYF	TGTGCCACCAGCAGAGAGGGGACTAGCCCCGATACGCAGTATTTT
TRBV5-1	TRBJ2-2	TRBD2	.	CASVPTSGRNTGELFF	TGCGCCAGCGTACCGACTAGCGGGAGGAACACCGGGGAGCTGTTTTTT
TRBV4-3	TRBJ2-5	.	.	CASSQDAGPRETQYF	TGCGCCAGCAGCCAAGACGCAGGGCCGAGAGAGACCCAGTACTTC
TRBV6-5	TRBJ1-4	.	.	CASSLKPENGKLFF	TGTGCCAGCAGTCTTAAGCCGGAGAACGGAAAACTGTTTTTT
TRBV27	TRBJ2-7	TRBD2	.	CASSKYRDYREQYF	TGTGCCAGCAGTAAATATCGGGACTACCGCGAGCAGTACTTC
TRBV5-6	TRBJ2-5	TRBD2	.	CASSLSVSGGSETQYF	TGTGCCAGCAGCTTGAGTGTTAGCGGGGGTTCAGAGACCCAGTACTTC
TRBV6-2/TRBV6-3	TRBJ2-7	.	.	CASSYGTRYEQYF	TGTGCCAGCAGTTACGGGACACGTTACGAGCAGTACTTC
TRBV2	TRBJ2-3	.	.	CASSSQGTFNTDTQYF	TGTGCCAGCAGTTCCCAGGGTACATTCAACACAGATACGCAGTATTTT
TRBV19	TRBJ2-1	TRBD1	many	CASSNPGGAYNEQFF	TGTGCCAGTAGTAACCCAGGGGGCGCCTACAATGAGCAGTTCTTC
TRBV7-6	TRBJ1-3	TRBD1	.	CASSSGTGSSNTIYF	TGTGCCAGCAGCTCGGGGACAGGGTCGTCGAACACCATATATTTT
TRBV5-5	TRBJ2-5	.	once	CASSRNQETQYF	TGTGCCAGCAGCAGGAACCAAGAGACCCAGTACTTC
TRBV19	TRBJ2-7	TRBD1	once	CVGGDRGAYEQYF	TGTGTCGGGGGGGACAGGGGTGCCTACGAGCAGTACTTC
TRBV11-2	TRBJ2-5	.	.	CASSLAGLVRETQYF	TGTGCCAGCAGCTTAGCAGGGTTGGTAAGAGAGACCCAGTACTTC
TRBV27	TRBJ1-5	.	.	CASGGGETNQPQHF	TGTGCCAGCGGAGGCGGAGAGACTAATCAGCCCCAGCATTTT
TRBV7-2	TRBJ1-2	TRBD1	once	CASSRRGTGGYTF	TGTGCCAGCAGTCGACGGGGGACAGGGGGCTACACCTTC
TRBV20-1	TRBJ1-1	TRBD1	.	CSARLGQEAFF	TGCAGTGCTAGACTAGGACAGGAGGCTTTCTTT
TRBV7-9	TRBJ1-1	.	.	CASSPHRPQGRTEAFF	TGTGCCAGCAGCCCACACCGGCCACAGGGACGCACTGAAGCTTTCTTT
TRBV11-2	TRBJ1-2	.	.	CASSFRGGYTF	TGTGCCAGCAGCTTTCGGGGTGGCTACACCTTC
TRBV4-3	TRBJ1-2	.	once	CASSQELDRDPGGGYTF	TGCGCCAGCAGCCAAGAATTGGACCGGGACCCAGGCGGGGGCTACACCTTC
TRBV18	TRBJ2-7	TRBD1	.	CATTGQGASYEQYF	TGTGCCACTACGGGACAGGGGGCCTCCTACGAGCAGTACTTC
TRBV7-8	TRBJ2-2	TRBD1	.	CASSKRTGITGELFF	TGTGCCAGCAGCAAAAGGACAGGGATCACCGGGGAGCTGTTTTTT
TRBV7-9	TRBJ1-2	.	.	CASSLVQGIHGYTF	TGTGCCAGCAGCTTAGTCCAGGGAATCCATGGCTACACCTTC
TRBV7-2	TRBJ2-1	TRBD2	.	CASSPRLAGDNEQFF	TGTGCCAGCAGCCCGCGACTAGCGGGCGACAATGAGCAGTTCTTC
TRBV6-2/TRBV6-3	TRBJ2-7	.	.	CASSYEQGSHYEQYF	TGTGCCAGCAGTTACGAACAGGGATCTCACTACGAGCAGTACTTC